These 10 T cell receptor beta chains came from one sample sequenced in a study of blood T cell repertoires in COVID-19. TCRdb keeps only in-frame clones here, not all; method: immunoSEQ multiplex PCR. This sample has around 68,000 clones, with around 89% found just once. The sequenced sample consisted of peripheral blood. Receptor source: a man aged 50 or older with acute or convalescent COVID-19.

V is TRBV6-2 or TRBV6-3 and J is TRBJ2-2; weak D call: TRBD1 (6 bases). Trimming removed 3 bases from V and 7 bases from J, with 15 bases in between. Germline-derived CDR1 and CDR2 are MNHEY and SVGEGT. The CDR3 has 15 residues. The CDR3 spells CASSYWTDRSGELFF. The CDR3 region has the DNA TGTGCCAGCAGTTATTGGACAGACCGAAGCGGGGAGCTGTTTTTT.

The chain is built from TRBV14 and TRBJ1-1, with TRBD1 as a possible D gene (5 bases). Trimming cost V 1 base and J 0 bases, with 12 bases left between them. This CDR3 is built from 16 residues. CDR1 and CDR2 from the germline V gene are SGHDN and FVKESK. The CDR3 here is CASSQVLAGLNTEAFF. The CDR3 DNA reads as TGTGCCAGCAGCCAAGTGTTGGCAGGGCTGAACACTGAAGCTTTCTTT.

This sequence joins TRBV5-4 and TRBJ2-5, with 9 positions matching TRBD2. Germline assignment: CDR1 SGHNT and CDR2 YYREEE (reference sequence). With V trimmed by 0 bases and J by 5 bases, 8 bases remained unmatched. The CDR3 contains 16 residues. The CDR3 here is CASSLGQTSGWETQYF. The CDR3 region has the DNA TGTGCCAGCAGCTTGGGGCAGACTAGCGGTTGGGAGACCCAGTACTTC.

V is TRBV11-3 and J is TRBJ1-2; no clear D. The germline V gene has CDR1 SGHNT and CDR2 YENEEA. The CDR3 runs 14 residues. V was trimmed by 1 base and J by 6 bases, leaving 12 bases between them. CDR3 protein: CASSLGPEKNGYTF. The CDR3 DNA sequence: TGTGCCAGCAGCTTAGGTCCGGAGAAAAATGGCTACACCTTC. Full variable domain (remainder filled in from reference TRBV11-3 and TRBJ1-2): EAGVVQSPRYKIIEKKQPVAFWCNPISGHNTLYWYLQNLGQGPELLIRYENEEAVDDSQLPKDRFSAERLKGVDSTLKIQPAELGDSAVYLCASSLGPEKNGYTFGSGTRLTVV.

The chain uses TRBV6-6 and TRBJ2-3; 7 bases map to TRBD1. The CDR3 extends over 14 amino acids. The trim removed 6 bases at V and 3 bases at J, leaving 6 bases unmatched. Germline V gives CDR1 MNHNY, CDR2 SVGAGI (reference sequence). CDR3 protein: CASRPTGQTDTQYF. The CDR3 bases are TGTGCCAGCAGGCCTACGGGACAGACAGATACGCAGTATTTT.

The CDR3 sequence is CASSPTGHASYEQYF. CDR3 DNA: TGTGCCAGTAGTCCGACGGGACACGCGTCCTACGAGCAGTACTTC. This sequence joins TRBV19 and TRBJ2-7, with D possibly matching TRBD1 (6 bases). Deletions cut 5 bases from V and 1 base from J, with 15 bases between. The CDR3 spans 15 residues. Per germline, CDR1 LNHDA and CDR2 SQIVND (reference sequence).

The J gene is TRBJ2-1, the V gene TRBV4-1, with D possibly TRBD1 on 5 matching bases. The germline V gene encodes CDR1 MGHRA and CDR2 YSYEKL. CDR3 length: 16 amino acids. Trimming left V 0 bases short and J 0 bases short, with 9 bases between. CDR3: CASSQETESSYNEQFF. CDR3 nucleotides: TGCGCCAGCAGCCAAGAGACAGAAAGCTCCTACAATGAGCAGTTCTTC.

The chain uses TRBV7-3 and TRBJ2-6, with 9 bases that match TRBD1. The V gene's germline CDR1 is SGHTA and CDR2 FQGTGA. The V gene end was trimmed by 6 bases and the J gene end by 0 bases; junction bases not matched to a gene: 3. The length of the CDR3 is 16 residues. The CDR3 loop reads CASRTGGPSGANVLTF. Written as DNA, the CDR3 is TGTGCCAGCAGAACAGGGGGCCCCTCTGGGGCCAACGTCCTGACTTTC.

The J gene is TRBJ1-5, the V gene TRBV6-6, with TRBD1 identical over 8 bases. This CDR3 region has 14 residues. Germline V gene lookup returns CDR1 MNHNY and CDR2 SVGAGI (reference sequence). V lost 4 bases to trimming and J lost 4 bases; unmatched junction nucleotides: 3. In DNA, the CDR3 is TGTGCCAGCAGTTCCGACAGGGGTAATCAGCCCCAGCATTTT. Encoded protein: CASSSDRGNQPQHF.

This chain uses TRBV7-2 with TRBJ1-1; the D gene is possibly TRBD1 (6 bases). Trimming left V 6 bases short and J 1 base short, with 9 bases between. Germline V CDR1 and CDR2: SGHTA, FQGNSA. The CDR3 loop spans 13 amino acids. Here the CDR3 reads CASRDRTNTEAFF. Here the CDR3 DNA reads TGTGCCAGCAGGGACAGAACGAACACTGAAGCTTTCTTT.